The 8 T cell receptor beta chains given below trace back to one sample, sequenced in a study of read filtering for tumor transcriptome and immune sequencing. From approximately 430 ng of RNA, a library with molecular barcoded alpha/delta and beta/gamma adaptors was made. TCRdb reprocessed the reads via MiXCR and lists one record per CDR3 protein. The sample lists roughly 90,000 distinct CDR3 sequences, 20% to 25% seen once, with 9.5% to 12% in the top ten. Sequences were obtained from a population of CD138-negative cells sorted from bone marrow. The receptors come from a donor aged 40 or over with multiple myeloma.

This clonotype was observed many times. The chain employs TRBV3-1 and TRBJ2-5, with D perhaps matching TRBD1 (5 bases). This CDR3 comprises 15 residues. Trimming left V 4 bases short and J 1 base short, with 13 bases between. Germline V gene sequence: CDR1 LGHDT, CDR2 YNNKEL (reference sequence). The CDR3 region has the DNA TGTGCCAGCAGCCTAGGACACCCGCCCCAAGAGACCCAGTACTTC. The encoded protein is CASSLGHPPQETQYF.

With respect to this clonotype: A much bigger clone sits one base away, suggesting this may be a read error. The rearrangement joins TRBV6-5 to TRBJ2-3; a possible D gene is TRBD1 (5 bases). This CDR3 has 13 amino acids. V was pared by 2 bases and J by 8 bases, with 11 bases between. CDR1 and CDR2 from the germline V gene are MNHEY and SVGAGI. CDR3 residues: CASSYGPQGTQYF. The DNA for the CDR3 is TGTGCCAGCAGTTACGGTCCCCAGGGTACGCAGTATTTT.

This clonotype showed up just a few times. The chain links TRBV30 to TRBJ2-5; 9 positions match TRBD2. The CDR3 is made up of 15 amino acids. Germline loops: CDR1 GTSNPN, CDR2 SVGIG (reference sequence). Trimming cost V 1 base and J 5 bases; bases outside gene matches: 8. CDR3 region: CAWSGLAAQSETQYF. The CDR3 nucleotides are TGTGCCTGGAGTGGACTAGCGGCTCAATCGGAGACCCAGTACTTC. The full variable domain, completed using reference TRBV30 and TRBJ2-5, is SQTIHQWPATLVQPVGSPLSLECTVEGTSNPNLYWYRQAAGRGLQLLFYSVGIGQISSEVPQNLSASRPQDRQFILSSKKLLLSDSGFYLCAWSGLAAQSETQYFGPGTRLLVL.

In this sample, this clonotype turned up many times. This rearrangement joins TRBV5-1 to TRBJ1-1; 7 bases agree with TRBD1. J was trimmed by 3 bases and V by 4 bases; bases with no gene match: 6. The germline CDR1 and CDR2 sequences are SGHRS and YFSETQ. The CDR3 has 14 residues. The CDR3, as DNA: TGCGCCAGCAGCACGAACAGGGGTGACACTGAAGCTTTCTTT. Amino acid sequence: CASSTNRGDTEAFF.

This clonotype was counted at least ten times. The CDR3 loop is CSVSRISGANVLTF. CDR3 DNA sequence: TGCAGCGTTTCGAGGATCTCTGGGGCCAACGTCCTGACTTTC. The chain is built from TRBV29-1 and TRBJ2-6, with D unresolved. V lost 5 bases, J lost 0 bases, and 8 bases lay in between. The CDR3 sequence is 14 residues long. Per germline, CDR1 SQVTM and CDR2 ANQGSEA. Supplemented by reference TRBV29-1 and TRBJ2-6, the full variable domain reads SAVISQKPSRDICQRGTSLTIQCQVDSQVTMMFWYRQQPGQSLTLIATANQGSEATYESGFVIDKFPISRPNLTFSTLTVSNMSPEDSSIYLCSVSRISGANVLTFGAGSRLTVL.

This clonotype has ten or more counts. The chain links TRBV11-2 to TRBJ2-5; D is unresolved. Trimming took off 2 bases at V and 2 bases at J, with 6 bases between the two ends. The CDR3 contains 13 residues. CDR1 is SGHAT and CDR2 is FQNNGV in the germline V gene. CDR3 protein: CASSLNFQETQYF. CDR3 sequence (DNA): TGTGCCAGCAGCTTAAACTTTCAAGAGACCCAGTACTTC.

With regard to this clonotype: An end of the junction differs from the germline gene, which may be a read error. V and J are TRBV7-9 and TRBJ1-1; no clear D. The CDR3 covers 14 residues. Germline CDR1 SEHNR, CDR2 FQNEAQ (reference sequence). The CDR3 region is CASSLATANTEAFF. The CDR3 nucleotides are TGTGCCAGCAGCCTAGCGACGGCGAACACTGAAGCTTTCTTT.

The chain employs TRBV12-3 or TRBV12-4 and TRBJ2-3; tentative D call: TRBD1 (5 bases). Trimming cost V 1 base and J 3 bases, with 11 bases left between them. The CDR3 has 15 residues. The CDR3 coding sequence is TGTGCCAGCAGTTTAGAACGCTCAGGGACAGATACGCAGTATTTT. The encoded protein is CASSLERSGTDTQYF.